The rows below give T cell receptor beta chains drawn from one sample of a study of radiotherapy plus CTLA-4 blockade in lung cancer. The assay was immunoSEQ multiplex PCR, and TCRdb's table has in-frame clones only and misses some. The profile shows about 50,000 clones, approximately 70% of them singletons. The specimen was peripheral blood, collected from a patient treated with radiotherapy plus ipilimumab. All receptors derive from a human donor with non-small cell lung cancer who had a complete response to radiotherapy plus ipilimumab. CDR3s include the opening cysteine and the closing phenylalanine or tryptophan. D genes are given only for firm matches. A clone size is listed for some rows: how often the clone was seen (once, few, many), or a class if it is expanded.

j_gene | d_gene | v_gene | abundance | CDR3aa | CDR3nt
TRBJ1-2 | TRBD1 | TRBV6-1 | - | CASSGTGGQLSNYGYTF | TGTGCCAGCAGTGGAACAGGGGGTCAACTATCTAACTATGGCTACACCTTC
TRBJ1-6 | TRBD1 | TRBV5-1 | - | CASSHGWGTGFSPLHF | TGCGCCAGCAGCCATGGTTGGGGGACAGGGTTCTCACCCCTCCACTTT
TRBJ1-2 | TRBD1 | TRBV2 | once | CASSDRGQFYGYTF | TGTGCCAGCAGTGACAGGGGGCAATTTTATGGCTACACCTTC
TRBJ2-5 | - | TRBV18 | few | CASSLNENQETQYF | TGTGCCAGCTCGCTTAACGAGAACCAAGAGACCCAGTACTTC
TRBJ2-7 | TRBD2 | TRBV12-5 | - | CASGLVGLAGGPHYEQYF | TGTGCTAGTGGTTTGGTGGGACTAGCGGGAGGGCCCCATTACGAGCAGTACTTC
TRBJ2-3 | - | TRBV18 | - | CASSPPAATDTQYF | TGTGCCAGCTCACCCCCGGCGGCCACAGATACGCAGTATTTT
TRBJ2-7 | TRBD1 | TRBV12-5 | - | CASGLGGQGKTEQYF | TGTGCTAGTGGTTTGGGGGGACAGGGTAAAACGGAGCAGTACTTC
TRBJ1-3 | TRBD1 | TRBV5-4 | - | CASSSRQGINTIYF | TGTGCCAGCAGCTCCCGACAGGGGATAAACACCATATATTTT
TRBJ1-2 | - | TRBV16 | few | CASSKGQRAYGYTF | TGTGCCAGCAGCAAAGGGCAGCGGGCCTATGGCTACACCTTC
TRBJ1-6 | - | TRBV30 | - | CAWSWRNNSPLHF | TGTGCCTGGAGCTGGAGGAACAATTCACCCCTCCACTTT
TRBJ1-1 | TRBD1 | TRBV30 | - | CAWDRGVTEAFF | TGTGCCTGGGACAGGGGAGTCACTGAAGCTTTCTTT
TRBJ2-7 | TRBD2 | TRBV7-6 | - | CASSPLGRGTYEQYF | TGTGCCAGCAGCCCGCTGGGGAGGGGAACCTACGAGCAGTACTTC
TRBJ2-2 | TRBD2 | TRBV15 | - | CATSSPGLSPGTNTGELFF | TGTGCCACCAGCTCTCCGGGACTATCCCCTGGTACGAACACCGGGGAGCTGTTTTTT
TRBJ1-5 | - | TRBV19 | - | CASSIQNSNQPQHF | TGTGCCAGTAGTATTCAGAATAGCAATCAGCCCCAGCATTTT
TRBJ2-1 | - | TRBV5-1 | - | CASSQGSNEQFF | TGCGCCAGCAGCCAGGGGAGCAATGAGCAGTTCTTC
TRBJ2-4 | TRBD1 | TRBV11-2 | few | CASSLTGGSDKNIQYF | TGTGCCAGCAGCTTGACAGGGGGTTCGGACAAAAACATTCAGTACTTC
TRBJ2-7 | - | TRBV7-8 | - | CASSLDALASFSYEQYF | TGTGCCAGCAGCTTAGACGCTCTAGCGAGCTTCTCCTACGAGCAGTACTTC
TRBJ2-7 | - | TRBV6-5 | - | CASSSGGEQYF | TGTGCCAGCAGTTCCGGGGGCGAGCAGTACTTC
TRBJ2-1 | - | TRBV11-3 | - | CASSLEAVGVQFF | TGTGCCAGCAGCTTAGAGGCCGTAGGGGTACAGTTCTTC
TRBJ2-1 | - | TRBV19 | - | CASSMGQTIYNEQFF | TGTGCCAGTAGTATGGGGCAGACGATCTACAATGAGCAGTTCTTC
TRBJ1-2 | - | TRBV5-1 | - | CASPQGYDGYTF | TGCGCCAGTCCCCAGGGCTATGATGGCTACACCTTC
TRBJ1-2 | TRBD1 | TRBV7-9 | - | CASSPPGQGSYGYTF | TGTGCCAGCAGCCCGCCGGGACAGGGGAGCTATGGCTACACCTTC
TRBJ1-5 | TRBD1 | TRBV29-1 | - | CSVSWTGGVNQPQHF | TGCAGCGTTTCCTGGACAGGGGGCGTGAATCAGCCCCAGCATTTT
TRBJ2-1 | TRBD2 | TRBV4-1 | - | CASSQAGAGGPENEQFF | TGCGCCAGCAGCCAAGCTGGAGCGGGAGGGCCGGAAAATGAGCAGTTCTTC